These 30 T cell receptor beta chains share one sample of origin, sequenced in a study of blood T cell repertoires in COVID-19. TCRdb keeps only in-frame clones here, not all; method: immunoSEQ multiplex PCR. The sample holds under 300,000 clones; roughly 90% are singletons and the top ten take roughly 6.3%. Sequences were obtained from PBMCs or T cells enriched from blood (not recorded which). The receptors were sampled from a woman in her twenties or thirties with acute COVID-19.

The V call is TRBV6-1, the J call TRBJ1-2; 7 nucleotides align to TRBD1. This CDR3 spans 14 amino acids. The V and J ends lost 1 base and 3 bases, in that order; junction bases with no gene match: 2. The germline CDR1 and CDR2 sequences are MNHNS and SASEGT. CDR3 amino acids: CASSEEGADYGYTF. CDR3 DNA: TGTGCCAGCAGTGAAGAGGGGGCGGACTATGGCTACACCTTC.

The chain combines TRBV19 with TRBJ2-7; the D gene is possibly TRBD2 (6 bases). Germline CDR1 reads LNHDA; CDR2 reads SQIVND (reference sequence). V lost 4 bases, J lost 6 bases, and 16 bases lay in between. The CDR3 runs 14 residues. The CDR3 region has the DNA TGTGCCAGTAGTAAGAGACGGGGGAGTGTCGAGCAGTACTTC. Protein product: CASSKRRGSVEQYF.

V usage is TRBV19 and J usage is TRBJ2-1, with 7 nucleotides matching TRBD1. The CDR3 is 16 amino acids. The J segment lost 1 base and the V segment lost 1 base, leaving 4 bases of the junction unmatched. Germline loops: CDR1 LNHDA, CDR2 SQIVND (reference sequence). CDR3: CASSIAARGSYNEQFF. CDR3 coding DNA: TGTGCCAGTAGTATAGCGGCCAGGGGGTCCTACAATGAGCAGTTCTTC.

J is TRBJ1-2 and V is TRBV28, with 7 bases fitting TRBD1. Losses at the gene ends were 6 bases for V and 4 bases for J; bases not matched to a gene: 8. Germline-derived CDR1 and CDR2 are MDHEN and SYDVKM. The CDR3 is 14 amino acids. In DNA, the CDR3 is TGTGCCAGCAGACCAACAGGGGCGACCTATGGCTACACCTTC. It yields the protein CASRPTGATYGYTF.

This clone was picked up a small number of times. The chain combines TRBV5-4 with TRBJ2-2; TRBD1 agrees at 8 bases. The CDR3 totals 17 residues. J lost 1 base, V lost 1 base, and 6 bases had no gene match. Germline CDR1 is SGHNT and CDR2 is YYREEE (reference sequence). The chain's CDR3 is CASSLSTGTGNTGELFF. The DNA of the CDR3 is TGTGCCAGCAGCTTGTCCACCGGGACAGGGAACACCGGGGAGCTGTTTTTT.

The chain recombines TRBV2 with TRBJ1-1; TRBD1 matches 11 bases. Germline lookup yields CDR1 SNHLY and CDR2 FYNNEI. The trim removed 8 bases at V and 5 bases at J, leaving 7 bases unmatched. The CDR3 sequence is 14 residues long. This CDR3 is CASGQGARLTEAFF. In DNA, the CDR3 is TGTGCCAGCGGACAGGGGGCTCGGCTGACTGAAGCTTTCTTT.

The chain has TRBV11-3 and TRBJ2-1, with D possibly TRBD2 on 6 matching bases. Germline-derived CDR1 and CDR2 are SGHNT and YENEEA. This CDR3 has 15 residues. V was shortened by 5 bases and J by 4 bases, with 15 bases between the two germline ends. CDR3 bases: TGTGCCAGCAGCATGGGGGGACCCTTATACAATGAGCAGTTCTTC. This codes for CASSMGGPLYNEQFF. Full variable domain (rest looked up from reference TRBV11-3 and TRBJ2-1): EAGVVQSPRYKIIEKKQPVAFWCNPISGHNTLYWYLQNLGQGPELLIRYENEEAVDDSQLPKDRFSAERLKGVDSTLKIQPAELGDSAVYLCASSMGGPLYNEQFFGPGTRLTVL.

The chain joins TRBV5-1 to TRBJ2-7, with D perhaps TRBD1 (6 bases). V was cut by 2 bases and J by 4 bases, with 16 bases left in between. This CDR3 region has 15 residues. The germline CDR1 and CDR2 sequences are SGHRS and YFSETQ. CDR3 coding DNA: TGCGCCAGCAGCTTCTCAGGGGCCCGGCGGTACGAGCAGTACTTC. Translated, it gives CASSFSGARRYEQYF.

The chain joins TRBV5-1 to TRBJ2-1; 13 positions agree with TRBD2. Trimming removed 4 bases from V and 7 bases from J; junction bases left unmatched: 8. The CDR3 runs to 16 residues. Germline-derived CDR1 and CDR2 are SGHRS and YFSETQ. The CDR3 protein is CASSPGTSGILNEQFF. CDR3 DNA sequence: TGCGCCAGCAGCCCGGGGACTAGCGGGATTCTGAATGAGCAGTTCTTC.

This chain joins TRBV6-6 and TRBJ1-5; 7 nucleotides match TRBD1. The length of the CDR3 is 16 residues. After removal of 2 bases from V and 3 bases from J, the junction contained 7 bases not matched to a gene. CDR1 and CDR2 (germline): MNHNY, SVGAGI (reference sequence). For the CDR3, the DNA is TGTGCCAGCAGTTACCACGCGACAGGGAACAATCAGCCCCAGCATTTT. Protein: CASSYHATGNNQPQHF.

Written as DNA, the CDR3 is TGTGCCAGCACCGTACTAATCTCCGAGCAGTACTTC. Its translation is CASTVLISEQYF. The chain combines TRBV7-9 with TRBJ2-7, with D uncertain. CDR3 size: 12 residues. The germline V gene encodes CDR1 SEHNR and CDR2 FQNEAQ (reference sequence). V lost 7 bases, J lost 6 bases, and 13 bases lay in between.

V usage is TRBV19 and J usage is TRBJ2-5; 7 nucleotides align to TRBD2. This CDR3 is built from 13 residues. V trimming: 6 bases; J trimming: 5 bases; junction bases outside the gene matches: 6. From germline, CDR1 is LNHDA and CDR2 SQIVND (reference sequence). CDR3 sequence reads: CASSGGRVETQYF. Here the CDR3 DNA reads TGTGCCAGTAGCGGTGGGAGGGTTGAGACCCAGTACTTC.

This clone was seen only once. The chain is built from TRBV5-1 and TRBJ1-6, with 9 bases lining up with TRBD1. This CDR3 comprises 14 residues. Per germline, CDR1 SGHRS and CDR2 YFSETQ. V gave up 5 bases and J gave up 13 bases; unmatched junction bases: 10. The CDR3 sequence: CASRPGTGRFPLHF. DNA of the CDR3: TGCGCCAGCAGACCTGGGACAGGGAGGTTTCCCCTCCACTTT.

The chain employs TRBV12-3 or TRBV12-4 and TRBJ2-7, with 8 bases matching TRBD2. The V and J ends lost 10 bases and 6 bases, in that order; junction bases with no gene match: 11. CDR3 length: 13 amino acids. The chain's CDR3 is CATGRGGLGEQYF. In nucleotides, the CDR3 is TGTGCCACCGGGAGGGGGGGCCTTGGCGAGCAGTACTTC.

V is TRBV7-2 and J is TRBJ1-5, with TRBD1 matching 7 bases. This CDR3 comprises 14 residues. Germline V CDR1 and CDR2: SGHTA, FQGNSA. Trimming removed 5 bases from V and 6 bases from J; junction bases left unmatched: 7. CDR3 residues: CASSPGTETQPQHF. The CDR3 coding sequence is TGTGCCAGCAGCCCAGGGACAGAGACTCAGCCCCAGCATTTT.

V is TRBV9 and J is TRBJ1-1; D gene uncertain. The germline CDR1 and CDR2 sequences are SGDLS and YYNGEE. The ends were cut back, 2 bases at V and 1 base at J, with 6 bases in the middle. This CDR3 has 13 residues. This CDR3 is CASSVSGNTEAFF. The CDR3 bases are TGTGCCAGCAGCGTCTCGGGGAACACTGAAGCTTTCTTT.

V is TRBV15 and J is TRBJ2-5; D perhaps matches TRBD1 (6 bases). The CDR3 extends over 13 amino acids. Between the trimmed V and J ends, which lost 5 bases and 3 bases, there was a span of 10 bases. CDR1 and CDR2 from the germline V gene are LNHNV and YYDKDF (reference sequence). For the CDR3, the DNA is TGTGCCACCAGCGCGACAGGAAAAGAGACCCAGTACTTC. This translates into CATSATGKETQYF.

The rearrangement uses TRBV5-1 and TRBJ2-7, with D tentatively TRBD2 (5 bases). The V gene's germline CDR1 is SGHRS and CDR2 YFSETQ. V dropped 4 bases and J dropped 1 base, with 12 bases sitting between them. The CDR3 covers 14 residues. CDR3 region: CASSLGVVSYEQYF. CDR3 in DNA: TGCGCCAGCAGCCTGGGAGTTGTTTCCTACGAGCAGTACTTC.

The chain has TRBV10-1 and TRBJ2-3; no reliable D call. Germline CDR1 reads WNHNN; CDR2 reads SYGVQD (reference sequence). This CDR3 region has 14 residues. V lost 2 bases and J 2 bases, leaving 8 bases between the germline ends. The CDR3 nucleotides are TGCGCCAGCAGTGAGAGCGATAACACAGATACGCAGTATTTT. This gives the protein CASSESDNTDTQYF.

The V call is TRBV2, the J call TRBJ2-7; weak D call: TRBD2 (5 bases). The length of the CDR3 is 13 residues. Germline CDR1 is SNHLY and CDR2 is FYNNEI. The ends were cut back, 6 bases at V and 4 bases at J, with 13 bases in the middle. The chain's CDR3 is CASRRVSQYEQYF. CDR3 DNA sequence: TGTGCCAGCAGGAGGGTCTCTCAGTACGAGCAGTACTTC.

The V call is TRBV28, the J call TRBJ1-6, with D tentatively TRBD1 (5 bases). Trimming left V 6 bases short and J 10 bases short, with 19 bases between. Germline CDR1 MDHEN, CDR2 SYDVKM. This CDR3 comprises 15 residues. The CDR3 here is CASSPAGGSGSPLHF. Written as DNA, the CDR3 is TGTGCCAGCAGCCCAGCCGGGGGAAGTGGCTCACCCCTCCACTTT.

This clone was seen just once. The genes are TRBV2 and TRBJ2-5; weak D call: TRBD2 (6 bases). The CDR3 has 12 amino acids. Trimming stripped 8 bases from V and 2 bases from J, with 9 bases between. Germline lookup yields CDR1 SNHLY and CDR2 FYNNEI. CDR3 region: CASRRDQETQYF. The CDR3 DNA reads as TGTGCCAGCCGGCGGGATCAAGAGACCCAGTACTTC.

The rearrangement joins TRBV1 to TRBJ2-5; TRBD2 was called by the table and not checked on the DNA. TRBV1 is recorded as a pseudogene. The CDR3 loop spans 18 amino acids. The CDR3 reads CTSSQVSLAGDLQETQYF. The CDR3, as DNA: TGCACCAGCAGCCAAGTTTCGCTAGCGGGGGACCTCCAAGAGACCCAGTACTTC.

This clone was seen more than once but under ten times. The chain has TRBV2 and TRBJ1-6; unclear D gene. Germline CDR1 SNHLY, CDR2 FYNNEI. The CDR3 runs 12 residues. V gave up 3 bases and J gave up 12 bases, with 9 bases separating them. DNA of the CDR3: TGTGCCAGCAGTGACAGTTTCCTACCCCTCCACTTT. Amino acid sequence: CASSDSFLPLHF.

This clone was counted a single time. This chain joins TRBV5-5 and TRBJ2-1; 7 bases fit TRBD1. CDR1 and CDR2 (germline): SGHKS, YYEKEE (reference sequence). The V and J ends lost 4 bases and 0 bases, in that order; junction bases with no gene match: 7. The CDR3 runs to 16 residues. CDR3 DNA sequence: TGTGCCAGCAGCCCTTACAGGGGCGACTCCTACAATGAGCAGTTCTTC. This encodes CASSPYRGDSYNEQFF.

CDR3 residues: CASSGQISGNTIYF. In DNA form, the CDR3 reads TGCGCCAGCAGCGGTCAGATCTCTGGAAACACCATATATTTT. V usage is TRBV4-1 and J usage is TRBJ1-3; D is unclear. Looked up from germline, CDR1 is MGHRA and CDR2 is YSYEKL. Between the trimmed V and J ends, which lost 5 bases and 0 bases, there was a span of 8 bases. There are 14 residues in the CDR3.

The chain recombines TRBV5-1 with TRBJ2-7; the D is unclear. V dropped 1 base and J dropped 1 base, with 6 bases sitting between them. The CDR3 contains 13 residues. From germline, CDR1 is SGHRS and CDR2 YFSETQ. In nucleotides, the CDR3 is TGCGCCAGCAGCTTGTGGCAGTCCTACGAGCAGTACTTC. Translated, it gives CASSLWQSYEQYF.

The V gene is TRBV15, the J gene TRBJ1-1; weak D call: TRBD1 (5 bases). The CDR3 is made up of 13 amino acids. The V and J ends lost 5 bases and 1 base respectively, with 8 bases between them. Germline CDR1 LNHNV, CDR2 YYDKDF (reference sequence). CDR3 in amino acids: CATSYGQNTEAFF. The DNA for the CDR3 is TGTGCCACCAGCTACGGACAGAACACTGAAGCTTTCTTT.

V usage is TRBV6-5 and J usage is TRBJ1-1; D unclear. The CDR3 is 14 amino acids. V lost 3 bases to trimming and J lost 1 base, with 9 bases between them. Germline lookup yields CDR1 MNHEY and CDR2 SVGAGI. CDR3 residues: CASSYMSRNTEAFF. The CDR3 DNA reads as TGTGCCAGCAGTTATATGAGTAGGAACACTGAAGCTTTCTTT.

This chain links TRBV4-1 with TRBJ2-3; possibly TRBD1 for D (5 bases). Between the trimmed V and J ends, which lost 4 bases and 2 bases, there was a span of 13 bases. The germline V gene has CDR1 MGHRA and CDR2 YSYEKL. The CDR3 extends over 15 amino acids. This CDR3 is CASSPGQGNTDTQYF. The CDR3, as DNA: TGCGCCAGCAGCCCGGGCCAGGGAAACACAGATACGCAGTATTTT.